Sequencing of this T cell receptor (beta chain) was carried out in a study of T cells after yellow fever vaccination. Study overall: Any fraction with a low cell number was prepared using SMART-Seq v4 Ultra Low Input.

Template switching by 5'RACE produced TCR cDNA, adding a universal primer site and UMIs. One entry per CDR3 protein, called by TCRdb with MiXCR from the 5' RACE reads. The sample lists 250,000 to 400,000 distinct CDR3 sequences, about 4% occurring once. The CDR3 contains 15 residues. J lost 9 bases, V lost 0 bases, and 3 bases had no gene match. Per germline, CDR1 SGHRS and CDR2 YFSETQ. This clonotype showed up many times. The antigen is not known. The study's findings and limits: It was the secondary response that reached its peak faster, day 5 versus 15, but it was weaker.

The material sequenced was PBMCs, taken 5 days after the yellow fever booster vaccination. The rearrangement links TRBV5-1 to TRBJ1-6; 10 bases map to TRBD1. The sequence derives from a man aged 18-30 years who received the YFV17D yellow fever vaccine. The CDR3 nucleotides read TGCGCCAGCAGCTTGGAAGGGACAGGGGTTTCACCCCTCCACTTT. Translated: CASSLEGTGVSPLHF.